The 20 T cell receptor beta chains presented below share a single source sample, sequenced in a study of blood T cell repertoires in COVID-19. The data were produced by immunoSEQ multiplex PCR, yet TCRdb's version contains in-frame clones alone and is incomplete. The sample holds 350,000 to 450,000 clones, approximately 91% seen once. The source material was PBMCs or T cells enriched from blood (not recorded which). The receptor source for this set is a woman aged 40 to 55 who had been exposed to COVID-19.

This chain joins TRBV5-6 and TRBJ1-5; D might be TRBD1 (5 bases). Trimming pared 2 bases from V and 4 bases from J, leaving 13 bases between. Germline-derived CDR1 and CDR2 are SGHDT and YYEEEE. This CDR3 comprises 15 residues. The chain's CDR3 is CASSFGPGSNQPQHF. The CDR3 DNA reads as TGTGCCAGCAGCTTTGGTCCAGGGTCGAATCAGCCCCAGCATTTT.

The gene calls are TRBV5-1 and TRBJ1-5; D is uncertain. The CDR3 contains 13 residues. The V end lost 0 bases, the J end lost 7 bases, and 8 bases lay between the germline ends. CDR1 is SGHRS, CDR2 YFSETQ, per germline. The CDR3 reads CASSLVPEQPQHF. CDR3 sequence (DNA): TGCGCCAGCAGCTTGGTGCCTGAGCAGCCCCAGCATTTT.

The chain has TRBV2 and TRBJ2-2, with 10 bases identical to TRBD1. CDR3 length: 15 residues. The germline V gene has CDR1 SNHLY and CDR2 FYNNEI. With 5 bases clipped from V and 6 bases from J, the junction kept 6 bases outside the gene matches. CDR3 nucleotide sequence: TGTGCCAGCAGTCCGGACAGGGGGGTCTCCGGGGAGCTGTTTTTT. This translates into CASSPDRGVSGELFF.

The genes are TRBV15 and TRBJ2-3; the D gene is possibly TRBD2 (6 bases). This CDR3 has 16 residues. The ends were cut back, 8 bases at V and 5 bases at J, with 23 bases in the middle. Germline V gene lookup returns CDR1 LNHNV and CDR2 YYDKDF (reference sequence). The CDR3 DNA sequence: TGTGCCACCCGGGACTTCGGGGATGGTCGTGGAGATACGCAGTATTTT. Translation gives CATRDFGDGRGDTQYF. Full variable domain (outside the CDR3, taken from reference TRBV15 and TRBJ2-3): DAMVIQNPRYQVTQFGKPVTLSCSQTLNHNVMYWYQQKSSQAPKLLFHYYDKDFNNEADTPDNFQSRRPNTSFCFLDIRSPGLGDTAMYLCATRDFGDGRGDTQYFGPGTRLTVL.

This chain links TRBV7-8 with TRBJ1-1; no definite D call. The V and J ends lost 5 bases and 6 bases respectively, with 16 bases between them. The V gene's germline CDR1 is SGHVS and CDR2 FQNEAQ. The length of the CDR3 is 14 residues. The DNA of the CDR3 is TGTGCCAGCAGCCCTGGAACTCACTACCCTGAAGCTTTCTTT. As protein: CASSPGTHYPEAFF.

This CDR3 is CASSGTGSSLHF. CDR3 in DNA: TGTGCCAGCAGTGGGACAGGGAGTTCCCTCCACTTT. The gene calls are TRBV6-1 and TRBJ1-6; 8 nucleotides line up with TRBD1. The CDR3 length is 12 residues. J was trimmed by 14 bases and V by 4 bases; bases with no gene match: 4. Per germline, CDR1 MNHNS and CDR2 SASEGT.

The chain uses TRBV10-2 and TRBJ2-1; D is unresolved. Germline CDR1 WSHSY, CDR2 SAAADI. Trimming shortened V by 6 bases and J by 10 bases, and 10 bases separated the two germline ends. This CDR3 has 11 residues. The CDR3 bases are TGCGCCAGCAGCCCCGCGCACGAGCAGTTCTTC. Translation gives CASSPAHEQFF.

This chain uses TRBV7-2 with TRBJ2-7, with 10 bases fitting TRBD2. The CDR3 runs 14 residues. Germline lookup yields CDR1 SGHTA and CDR2 FQGNSA. The J segment lost 6 bases and the V segment lost 2 bases, leaving 4 bases of the junction unmatched. In DNA form, the CDR3 reads TGTGCCAGCAGCTTAATAGCGGGAGGCCGCGAGCAGTACTTC. It codes for CASSLIAGGREQYF.

The sample holds one count of this clone. The chain employs TRBV19 and TRBJ2-7; D may be TRBD2 (6 bases). This CDR3 has 16 amino acids. The germline V gene has CDR1 LNHDA and CDR2 SQIVND (reference sequence). V lost 3 bases, J lost 4 bases, and 19 bases lay in between. This chain's CDR3 is CASSISGDSPGYEQYF. In DNA, the CDR3 is TGTGCCAGTAGTATTTCGGGGGACTCCCCAGGTTACGAGCAGTACTTC.

The table lists this clone with a count of one. This chain connects TRBV5-1 to TRBJ2-1; 8 bases fit TRBD2. CDR1 SGHRS and CDR2 YFSETQ come from the germline V gene. The length of the CDR3 is 14 residues. V lost 5 bases and J lost 7; bases outside the gene matches: 8. The chain's CDR3 is CASSKSGGLNEQFF. The CDR3 DNA is TGCGCCAGCAGTAAATCGGGGGGGCTAAATGAGCAGTTCTTC.

The chain uses TRBV10-2 and TRBJ2-6; no definite D call. CDR1 is WSHSY and CDR2 is SAAADI in the germline V gene. The CDR3 is made up of 16 amino acids. Trimming cost V 0 bases and J 4 bases, with 10 bases left between them. The CDR3 region has the DNA TGCGCCAGCAGTGAGTCTGGGCCGGCCGGGGCCAACGTCCTGACTTTC. This translates into CASSESGPAGANVLTF.

This sequence joins TRBV5-6 and TRBJ1-1; D unclear. V gave up 2 bases and J gave up 6 bases, with 11 bases separating them. From germline, CDR1 is SGHDT and CDR2 YYEEEE. CDR3 length equals 13 residues. In nucleotides, the CDR3 is TGTGCCAGCAGCTTCGCGGGGAGACCTGAAGCTTTCTTT. As protein: CASSFAGRPEAFF.

V and J are TRBV7-3 and TRBJ2-1; a possible D gene is TRBD2 (6 bases). Between the trimmed V and J ends, which lost 3 bases and 1 base, there was a span of 10 bases. The CDR3 consists of 15 residues. Per the germline V gene, CDR1 is SGHTA and CDR2 is FQGTGA. The CDR3 bases are TGTGCCAGCAGCTTCGGACTACGTTCCTACAATGAGCAGTTCTTC. It is translated as CASSFGLRSYNEQFF.

The rearrangement joins TRBV9 to TRBJ1-5; possibly TRBD1 for D (5 bases). The CDR3 is 15 residues long. With 4 bases removed from V and 0 bases from J, the gap between germline ends came to 11 bases. The germline V gene has CDR1 SGDLS and CDR2 YYNGEE. The CDR3 DNA follows: TGTGCCAGCAGCCCAGGGATAAATAGCAATCAGCCCCAGCATTTT. It specifies CASSPGINSNQPQHF.

This chain connects TRBV11-3 to TRBJ2-2, with D perhaps matching TRBD1 (5 bases). Germline V gene sequence: CDR1 SGHNT, CDR2 YENEEA. Trimming cost V 3 bases and J 4 bases, with 9 bases left between them. The length of the CDR3 is 14 residues. The CDR3 spells CASSFHRSTGELFF. The CDR3 region has the DNA TGTGCCAGCAGCTTTCACAGGAGCACCGGGGAGCTGTTTTTT.

CDR3 in DNA: TGTGCCAGAAGCTTGTTCCCCGGGACACCACTGCCGTCCAATCAGCCCCAGCATTTT. Its translation is CARSLFPGTPLPSNQPQHF. The chain combines TRBV5-3 with TRBJ1-5; D may be TRBD1 (6 bases). TRBV5-3 is placed among ORFs of uncertain function. The CDR3 contains 19 residues. V lost 1 base and J lost 3, with 23 bases in between.

This clone appeared once. The chain joins TRBV7-6 to TRBJ1-1; tentative D call: TRBD1 (6 bases). Germline lookup yields CDR1 SGHVS and CDR2 FNYEAQ. This CDR3 contains 17 residues. V was pared by 1 base and J by 0 bases, with 15 bases between. CDR3 nucleotide sequence: TGTGCCAGCAGCTTAGACAGACCTGGACAGATGAACACTGAAGCTTTCTTT. Amino acids: CASSLDRPGQMNTEAFF.

The V call is TRBV13, the J call TRBJ1-1; 9 bases are shared with TRBD1. Losses at the gene ends were 0 bases for V and 7 bases for J; bases not matched to a gene: 3. The CDR3 length is 14 residues. CDR1 is PRHDT and CDR2 is FYEKMQ in the germline V gene (reference sequence). CDR3 region: CASSLGTGGNEAFF. CDR3 DNA: TGTGCCAGCAGCTTAGGGACAGGGGGTAATGAAGCTTTCTTT.

This clone was recorded many times. The chain is built from TRBV12-5 and TRBJ2-7, with 11 positions matching TRBD1. CDR3 length equals 16 residues. Trimming removed 2 bases from V and 2 bases from J; junction bases left unmatched: 5. Germline V gives CDR1 LGHNT, CDR2 FRNRAP. The CDR3 nucleotides read TGTGCTAGTGGTTTGAAACCGGGACAGGGGGCCTACGAGCAGTACTTC. Its translation is CASGLKPGQGAYEQYF.

This clone was seen only once. The gene calls are TRBV19 and TRBJ1-1; tentative D call: TRBD1 (5 bases). The V gene lost 6 bases and the J gene lost 6 bases, with 11 bases spanning the gap. The CDR3 contains 12 residues. Germline-derived CDR1 and CDR2 are LNHDA and SQIVND (reference sequence). In DNA, the CDR3 is TGTGCCAGTAGCTGGAGGGGTGCTGAAGCTTTCTTT. It specifies CASSWRGAEAFF.